The clone carrying this T cell receptor (beta chain) was observed a few times. The data stem from a study of blood T cell repertoires in COVID-19. As for the study in general: Italy, Spain and the United States were the sources of the convalescent and acute COVID-19 samples. The analysed material was cDNA or gDNA that came from T cells, B-cell-depleted T cells, or PBMCs.

Per the study methods: The authors estimated nucleated cell counts from reference gene primer amplification. Here immunoSEQ multiplex PCR was the method, and the copy in TCRdb shows in-frame clones only, minus some. From that table come the V and J calls and clone size; the DNA was used to work out D and trimming. The table includes about 250,000 clones, around 80% detected once. From germline, CDR1 is MNHEY and CDR2 SVGAGI. The ends were cut back, 6 bases at V and 11 bases at J, with 19 bases in the middle. This CDR3 has 13 amino acids. Sequenced material: peripheral blood. The chain uses TRBV6-5 and TRBJ1-1, with unresolved D. The TCR originated in a woman aged 40 to 50 with active or convalescent COVID-19. CDR3 in amino acids: CASRADTLTRAFF. The CDR3 bases are TGTGCCAGCAGGGCTGATACCCTCACTAGGGCTTTCTTT.